A few counts support the clone carrying this TCR beta chain. The antigen is not known. The sample is drawn from a study of T cell repertoires in cytomegalovirus infection. TCRdb independently ran MiXCR on the reads; one entry per CDR3 protein. The sample includes around 430,000 distinct CDR3 sequences, about 42% of them seen just once. Study-level findings and limits: Across the ex vivo response, the dominant clonotypes were HLA-C-restricted CMV-specific TCR beta clonotypes.

Trimming stripped 3 bases from V and 2 bases from J, with 15 bases between. This CDR3 is 16 amino acids long. Germline-derived CDR1 and CDR2 are MDHEN and SYDVKM. Source: cultured PBMCs, taken from culture after CMV antigen stimulation. The chain recombines TRBV28 with TRBJ2-3, with D uncertain. This TCR was sampled from a human donor in good health (CMV status not recorded). Some clones in this sample may be carry-over from other donors' samples. For the CDR3, the DNA is TGTGCCAGCAGTTTCTCGGGCAGATACTACACAGATACGCAGTATTTT. The encoded protein is CASSFSGRYYTDTQYF.